The entry that follows covers one T cell receptor beta chain sequence. This entry comes from a study of blood T cells in healthy people across ages. Looking at the study overall: Capturing about one barcoded beta molecule per two T cells was achieved by template switching.

The CDR3 has 18 residues. V was shortened by 1 base and J by 5 bases, with 21 bases between the two germline ends. Germline V lookup: CDR1 MNHEY, CDR2 SVGEGT. For the second PCR, which ran for roughly 6 to 12 cycles, a sample-barcoded 5' primer and a J-beta primer mix were used. TCRdb recomputed calls from the 5' RACE reads with MiXCR, one row per CDR3 protein. The sample contains approximately 350,000 distinct CDR3 sequences, about 52% of which appear only once. V usage is TRBV6-2 or TRBV6-3 and J usage is TRBJ2-1; D possibly uses TRBD1 or TRBD2 (5 bases each). Specimen: blood. The receptor comes from a man aged 55 to 70 in good health. CDR3 coding DNA: TGTGCCAGCAGTTACTTACCTCTAGGGTCCCTGGGGGACAATGAGCAGTTCTTC. This codes for CASSYLPLGSLGDNEQFF.